The 32 T cell receptor beta chains listed next were all sequenced from one sample in a study of T-cell memory formation after mild COVID-19. TCRdb analysed the 5' RACE reads with MiXCR anew, one entry per CDR3 protein. Of approximately 180,000 distinct CDR3 sequences in the sample, 16% were seen once. Sequencing input: PBMCs or a T cell subset sorted from them (not recorded which). These receptors originate from an adult woman who had mild COVID-19 (a few samples of this study predate the infection). Cell type and time point are not known.

The chain joins TRBV5-5 to TRBJ2-5; D unclear. The V and J ends lost 7 bases and 0 bases respectively, with 7 bases between them. This CDR3 spans 12 amino acids. In germline, CDR1 is SGHKS, CDR2 YYEKEE (reference sequence). The CDR3 coding sequence is TGTGCCAGCGGGGAAAACCAAGAGACCCAGTACTTC. As protein: CASGENQETQYF.

This clonotype was recorded a few times. The V gene is TRBV12-3 or TRBV12-4, the J gene TRBJ2-5; TRBD2 aligns across 9 bases. The V gene end was trimmed by 8 bases and the J gene end by 5 bases; junction bases not matched to a gene: 9. The length of the CDR3 is 14 residues. In DNA, the CDR3 is TGTGCCAGCCACGGCGGGGGGGCCCGGGAGACCCAGTACTTC. Its translation is CASHGGGARETQYF.

This rearrangement joins TRBV5-6 to TRBJ2-1; 7 nucleotides match TRBD1. J was trimmed by 8 bases and V by 4 bases; bases with no gene match: 6. The CDR3 has 13 amino acids. Germline-derived CDR1 and CDR2 are SGHDT and YYEEEE. The CDR3 region is CASSGRDRDEQFF. DNA for the CDR3: TGTGCCAGCAGCGGCCGGGACAGAGATGAGCAGTTCTTC.

This clonotype was recorded a few times. The chain has TRBV7-2 and TRBJ1-1; D gene uncertain. The CDR3 has 13 residues. Trimming pared 10 bases from V and 8 bases from J, leaving 20 bases between. The germline gives CDR1 SGHTA, CDR2 FQGNSA. The CDR3 DNA sequence: TGTGCCACCCGGCCCCGAGACATCTCCGAAGCTTTCTTT. It specifies CATRPRDISEAFF.

On this clonotype itself: A read error may produce the germline difference seen at one junction end. J is TRBJ2-3 and V is TRBV4-3; tentative D call: TRBD1 (7 bases). Germline values: CDR1 LGHNA, CDR2 YSLEER. The length of the CDR3 is 15 residues. The chain's CDR3 is CASSQGVWGGQAIDF. The CDR3 nucleotides are TGCGCCAGCAGCCAAGGCGTTTGGGGAGGACAGGCCATCGATTTT.

The CDR3 spells CAWSVTAESGNQPQHF. The CDR3 DNA reads as TGTGCCTGGAGTGTAACGGCGGAATCGGGCAATCAGCCCCAGCATTTT. V and J are TRBV30 and TRBJ1-5, with D unclear. CDR1 and CDR2 from the germline V gene are GTSNPN and SVGIG (reference sequence). V lost 0 bases and J 2 bases, leaving 14 bases between the germline ends. The CDR3 length is 16 residues.

V usage is TRBV7-9 and J usage is TRBJ1-2; no firm D call. Looked up from germline, CDR1 is SEHNR and CDR2 is FQNEAQ (reference sequence). CDR3 length: 13 residues. Trimming removed 2 bases from V and 8 bases from J, with 12 bases in between. The CDR3 sequence is CASSLSQAEGYTF. CDR3 nucleotides: TGTGCCAGCAGCTTATCTCAGGCGGAGGGCTACACCTTC.

The chain has TRBV24-1 and TRBJ2-5, with TRBD1 identical over 7 bases. This CDR3 is built from 15 residues. V lost 4 bases, J lost 2 bases, and 6 bases stayed unmatched. CDR1 and CDR2 from the germline V gene are KGHDR and SFDVKD. The CDR3 loop reads CATSDPTGRQETQYF. Written as DNA, the CDR3 is TGTGCCACCAGTGACCCGACAGGGCGTCAAGAGACCCAGTACTTC.

This sequence joins TRBV6-2 or TRBV6-3 and TRBJ1-4; D call uncertain. CDR3 size: 12 residues. Looked up from germline, CDR1 is MNHEY and CDR2 is SVGEGT. Trimming took off 4 bases at V and 3 bases at J, with 3 bases between the two ends. This CDR3 reads CASSSANEKLFF. The CDR3 region has the DNA TGTGCCAGCAGTTCCGCTAATGAAAAACTGTTTTTT.

CDR3 sequence reads: CASSLVQGTYNEQFF. For the CDR3, the DNA is TGCGCCAGCAGCTTGGTACAGGGGACTTACAATGAGCAGTTCTTC. V gene TRBV5-1 combines with J gene TRBJ2-1; tentatively, D is TRBD1 (7 bases). The CDR3 has 15 residues. Trimming took off 0 bases at V and 4 bases at J, with 11 bases between the two ends. In germline, CDR1 is SGHRS, CDR2 YFSETQ.

The sample holds a few counts of this clonotype. This rearrangement joins TRBV5-1 to TRBJ2-5, with D possibly TRBD2 on 5 matching bases. Trimming removed 4 bases at V and 5 bases at J, with 15 bases between. Germline CDR1 and CDR2: SGHRS and YFSETQ. The CDR3 sequence is 14 residues long. The CDR3 spells CASSPDSWRETQYF. The CDR3 DNA is TGCGCCAGCAGCCCGGACTCCTGGCGGGAGACCCAGTACTTC.

The chain carries TRBV5-1 and TRBJ2-5; D is uncertain. The CDR3 is made up of 14 amino acids. From germline, CDR1 is SGHRS and CDR2 YFSETQ. V lost 7 bases to trimming and J lost 1 base, with 14 bases between them. The CDR3 coding sequence is TGCGCCAGCCGATTAAAGACCCTCCAAGAGACCCAGTACTTC. It encodes CASRLKTLQETQYF.

This clonotype has only one observation. V is TRBV10-3 and J is TRBJ1-1; D gene ambiguous. Deletions cut 6 bases from V and 3 bases from J, with 11 bases between. Germline lookup yields CDR1 ENHRY and CDR2 SYGVKD. The CDR3 is made up of 13 amino acids. CDR3: CAIRGREDTEAFF. CDR3 DNA sequence: TGTGCCATCAGAGGACGGGAGGACACTGAAGCTTTCTTT.

V and J are TRBV6-1 and TRBJ1-1; D perhaps matches TRBD1 (5 bases). The CDR3 sequence is 14 residues long. Deletions cut 4 bases from V and 0 bases from J, with 9 bases between. Germline CDR1 MNHNS, CDR2 SASEGT. This chain's CDR3 is CASSAPRVNTEAFF. The CDR3 nucleotides read TGTGCCAGCAGTGCTCCCAGGGTGAACACTGAAGCTTTCTTT.

The chain employs TRBV7-3 and TRBJ2-1; TRBD1 might be the D (5 bases). The CDR3 sequence is 15 residues long. The germline V and J ends were trimmed by 2 bases and 7 bases, with 15 bases remaining between them. Germline loops: CDR1 SGHTA, CDR2 FQGTGA. As DNA, the CDR3 is TGTGCCAGCAGCTTAGGGGCTCCTTACCGGAATGAGCAGTTCTTC. Translated, it gives CASSLGAPYRNEQFF.

This clonotype was seen a handful of times. This chain joins TRBV10-3 and TRBJ1-1; TRBD1 matches 7 bases. The V and J ends lost 2 bases and 4 bases, in that order; junction bases with no gene match: 4. Germline lookup yields CDR1 ENHRY and CDR2 SYGVKD. The CDR3 totals 14 residues. As DNA, the CDR3 is TGTGCCATCAGTGAGAGTTCAGGGGGCACTGAAGCTTTCTTT. Its protein product is CAISESSGGTEAFF.

The sample holds one count of this clonotype. The CDR3 nucleotides are TGTGCCAGCAAAGCTTTAAGGACAGGGGCCCACGAGCAGTACTTC. Amino acid sequence: CASKALRTGAHEQYF. The J gene is TRBJ2-7, the V gene TRBV2; 9 bases fit TRBD1. The ends lost 7 bases at V and 5 bases at J; junction bases unmatched: 12. Germline-derived CDR1 and CDR2 are SNHLY and FYNNEI. CDR3 length: 15 amino acids.

The chain links TRBV24-1 to TRBJ2-7, with D maybe TRBD2 (6 bases). CDR3 length: 16 residues. The germline V gene has CDR1 KGHDR and CDR2 SFDVKD. The V end lost 4 bases, the J end lost 2 bases, and 17 bases lay between the germline ends. The CDR3: CATSDPGGTAPYEQYF. In DNA, the CDR3 is TGTGCCACCAGTGACCCGGGCGGGACGGCCCCCTACGAGCAGTACTTC.

This chain joins TRBV6-6 and TRBJ1-1; D perhaps matches TRBD1 (5 bases). Trimming took off 7 bases at V and 0 bases at J, with 12 bases between the two ends. CDR1 and CDR2 (germline): MNHNY, SVGAGI (reference sequence). This CDR3 spans 14 amino acids. CDR3 sequence reads: CASTLEGLNTEAFF. The CDR3 DNA sequence: TGTGCCAGCACCCTTGAGGGGCTGAACACTGAAGCTTTCTTT.

The chain links TRBV4-2 to TRBJ1-2; TRBD1 agrees at 10 bases. The germline V gene has CDR1 LGHNA and CDR2 YNFKEQ. CDR3 length: 14 amino acids. J gave up 5 bases and V 1 base, and 1 base lay outside the gene matches. For the CDR3, the DNA is TGTGCCAGCAGCCAAGGGACAGGGGGTTATGGCTACACCTTC. The encoded protein is CASSQGTGGYGYTF.

This clonotype came up a few times. CDR3 bases: TGCAGTGCTAGAGATCCCAACCCCCCGGTAGCTTTCTTT. This translates into CSARDPNPPVAFF. This rearrangement joins TRBV20-1 to TRBJ1-1; no clear D gene. The CDR3 contains 13 residues. The V gene lost 0 bases and the J gene lost 10 bases, with 15 bases spanning the gap. Germline-derived CDR1 and CDR2 are DFQATT and SNEGSKA (reference sequence).

This chain connects TRBV29-1 to TRBJ2-7, with 10 bases matching TRBD1. V was pared by 6 bases and J by 5 bases, with 10 bases of the junction left unmatched. This CDR3 region has 14 residues. Germline CDR1 reads SQVTM; CDR2 reads ANQGSEA. The CDR3 sequence: CSVPSKTGGNEQYF. CDR3 bases: TGCAGCGTCCCCTCTAAGACAGGGGGCAACGAGCAGTACTTC.

The sample holds a few counts of this clonotype. The J gene is TRBJ2-2, the V gene TRBV4-1; the D call may be TRBD1 or TRBD2 (7 bases each). The V gene's germline CDR1 is MGHRA and CDR2 YSYEKL. V was trimmed by 6 bases and J by 6 bases, leaving 14 bases between them. The CDR3 is 14 amino acids. The CDR3 protein is CASRLPGGAGELFF. CDR3 bases: TGCGCCAGCAGGCTCCCAGGGGGGGCCGGGGAGCTGTTTTTT.

As concerns this clonotype: Without the conserved terminal phenylalanine or tryptophan, this CDR3 likely stems from a read error. The gene calls are TRBV29-1 and TRBJ2-5; D perhaps matches TRBD1 (6 bases). The CDR3 is 13 amino acids. CDR1 is SQVTM, CDR2 ANQGSEA, per germline. V shed 5 bases and J shed 4 bases, with 14 bases lying between them. In DNA, the CDR3 is TGCAGCGTTTTACAGGGTGTTCGAGAGACCCAGTACTTA. Its translation: CSVLQGVRETQYL.

The chain uses TRBV2 and TRBJ1-1; tentative D call: TRBD1 (5 bases). Germline V gene sequence: CDR1 SNHLY, CDR2 FYNNEI. The CDR3 is 15 amino acids. V dropped 3 bases and J dropped 0 bases, with 11 bases sitting between them. CDR3 DNA sequence: TGTGCCAGCAGTGAGGGTAGGGGCCTGAACACTGAAGCTTTCTTT. Its protein is CASSEGRGLNTEAFF.

J is TRBJ1-2 and V is TRBV6-1; D uncertain. The CDR3 contains 15 residues. Germline-derived CDR1 and CDR2 are MNHNS and SASEGT. Trimming shortened V by 0 bases and J by 1 base, and 9 bases separated the two germline ends. The CDR3 reads CASSEAFSSNYGYTF. The CDR3 coding sequence is TGTGCCAGCAGTGAAGCCTTCTCCAGTAACTATGGCTACACCTTC.

This clonotype was detected only a few times. The chain carries TRBV24-1 and TRBJ2-2; TRBD2 might be the D (5 bases). The germline gives CDR1 KGHDR, CDR2 SFDVKD. V was shortened by 5 bases and J by 1 base, with 13 bases between the two germline ends. CDR3 length: 16 residues. The chain's CDR3 is CATSGLTGRNTGELFF. The CDR3, as DNA: TGTGCCACCAGTGGTCTGACTGGGAGGAACACCGGGGAGCTGTTTTTT.

This clonotype was detected only a few times. CDR3 in DNA: TGCAGCGTTGAGGAGGGGACACCTTCGGGCATTCAGTACTTC. This gives the protein CSVEEGTPSGIQYF. The chain has TRBV29-1 and TRBJ2-4; either TRBD1 or TRBD2 may fit D (6 bases each). This CDR3 is built from 14 residues. Trimming removed 3 bases from V and 9 bases from J, with 18 bases in between. The V gene's germline CDR1 is SQVTM and CDR2 ANQGSEA.

The chain is built from TRBV5-1 and TRBJ2-3; a weak D match, TRBD2 (7 bases). The CDR3 has 15 amino acids. V lost 3 bases and J lost 5, with 16 bases in between. The germline V gene has CDR1 SGHRS and CDR2 YFSETQ. The CDR3 DNA sequence: TGCGCCAGCAGCTCAGCGGCGGGGGCCCTAGATACGCAGTATTTT. Its translation: CASSSAAGALDTQYF.

This clonotype has only a few counts. The V and J genes are TRBV6-1 and TRBJ1-1; D remains ambiguous. The ends were cut back, 2 bases at V and 1 base at J, with 5 bases in the middle. CDR1 and CDR2 from the germline V gene are MNHNS and SASEGT. The CDR3 covers 13 residues. CDR3 nucleotide sequence: TGTGCCAGCAGTGAAATCCAGAACACTGAAGCTTTCTTT. Translated: CASSEIQNTEAFF.

The sample holds many counts of this clonotype. The V gene is TRBV4-2, the J gene TRBJ2-2; maybe TRBD2 (7 bases). Germline assignment: CDR1 LGHNA and CDR2 YNFKEQ. CDR3 length equals 17 residues. V was shortened by 0 bases and J by 7 bases, with 18 bases between the two germline ends. The CDR3 region is CASSQELLGGRHGELFF. The CDR3 DNA is TGTGCCAGCAGCCAAGAACTTCTCGGGGGGCGTCACGGGGAGCTGTTTTTT.

The chain links TRBV7-2 to TRBJ2-5, with D hard to call. V shed 4 bases and J shed 5 bases, with 8 bases lying between them. The CDR3 sequence is 12 residues long. Per the germline V gene, CDR1 is SGHTA and CDR2 is FQGNSA. Written as DNA, the CDR3 is TGTGCCAGCAGCTCGTACGGGGAGACCCAGTACTTC. Translating it yields CASSSYGETQYF.